This T cell receptor (beta chain) was captured by sequencing in a study of T cell responses to AZD1222 COVID-19 vaccine. Data came from immunoSEQ multiplex PCR; TCRdb stores just in-frame clones and leaves some out. The table includes roughly 100,000 clones, around nine tenths detected once. Study results and caveats: There were repertoire samples only from the period after the peak T cell response. Seropositive AZD1222 recipients at baseline numbered only five to seven. White British donors predominated, females outnumbered males, and clonal diversity was possibly underestimated.

On this clone itself: What it recognizes is unknown.

The CDR3 runs to 13 residues. Germline CDR1 reads LNHDA; CDR2 reads SQIVND (reference sequence). This receptor was identified in an adult who received the MenACWY meningococcal vaccine as a control. V and J are TRBV19 and TRBJ2-3; weak D call: TRBD1 (6 bases). The starting material was peripheral blood, obtained 28 days after the second dose of the MenACWY control vaccine. The CDR3 sequence is CDGDRNDTDTQYF. The DNA of the CDR3 is TGTGACGGAGACAGGAACGACACAGATACGCAGTATTTT.